This T cell receptor beta chain was obtained from a study of cytomegalovirus exposure and HLA in healthy donors. With respect to this clone: Mismatch with germline at one junction end may stem from a read error.

CDR1 is MNHNS, CDR2 SASEGT, per germline. The CDR3 covers 15 residues. The PCR was carried out with 60 Vbeta primers and 13 Jbeta primers. Produced via immunoSEQ multiplex PCR; TCRdb's table is partial and in-frame only. Among about 130,000 clones listed, just over 70% were seen once. What was sequenced was PBMCs. The clonotype comes from a woman aged 60-75 years in good health and CMV-seropositive. The V gene is TRBV6-1, the J gene TRBJ2-1, with 11 bases lining up with TRBD2. The CDR3 DNA is TGTGCCAGCAGGGAAGGGACTAGCGGTTACAATGAGCAGCTCTTC. Translation gives CASREGTSGYNEQLF.